The clone carrying this TCR beta chain has at least ten counts. Its antigen remains unknown. This entry is derived from a study of CD8 T cells in ankylosing spondylitis. Findings of the study overall: In ankylosing spondylitis blood, a motif of roughly eight highly homologous TCR beta variants appeared characteristic. Some motif variants had been reported before (in reactive arthritis synovial fluid and blood).

It was by quantitative 5'-RACE with molecular barcodes that TCR beta libraries were made. TCRdb redid the calling of the 5' RACE reads with MiXCR, one entry per CDR3 protein. Of 130,000 or so distinct CDR3 sequences listed, over 6.5% are singletons. Sequenced: blood, either unsorted or a sorted T cell fraction (not recorded which). This receptor was taken from a male donor with ankylosing spondylitis or in good health (not recorded which).

The CDR3 sequence is CASSLFRGFEQYF. DNA of the CDR3: TGCGCCAGCAGCTTGTTTCGTGGGTTCGAGCAGTACTTC. This rearrangement joins TRBV5-1 to TRBJ2-7; no definite D call. Germline loops: CDR1 SGHRS, CDR2 YFSETQ. V was clipped by 1 base and J by 6 bases, with 11 bases between them. The CDR3 has 13 amino acids. Using reference TRBV5-1 and TRBJ2-7 for the parts outside the CDR3, the full variable domain is KAGVTQTPRYLIKTRGQQVTLSCSPISGHRSVSWYQQTPGQGLQFLFEYFSETQRNKGNFPGRFSGRQFSNSRSEMNVSTLELGDSALYLCASSLFRGFEQYFGPGTRLTVT.